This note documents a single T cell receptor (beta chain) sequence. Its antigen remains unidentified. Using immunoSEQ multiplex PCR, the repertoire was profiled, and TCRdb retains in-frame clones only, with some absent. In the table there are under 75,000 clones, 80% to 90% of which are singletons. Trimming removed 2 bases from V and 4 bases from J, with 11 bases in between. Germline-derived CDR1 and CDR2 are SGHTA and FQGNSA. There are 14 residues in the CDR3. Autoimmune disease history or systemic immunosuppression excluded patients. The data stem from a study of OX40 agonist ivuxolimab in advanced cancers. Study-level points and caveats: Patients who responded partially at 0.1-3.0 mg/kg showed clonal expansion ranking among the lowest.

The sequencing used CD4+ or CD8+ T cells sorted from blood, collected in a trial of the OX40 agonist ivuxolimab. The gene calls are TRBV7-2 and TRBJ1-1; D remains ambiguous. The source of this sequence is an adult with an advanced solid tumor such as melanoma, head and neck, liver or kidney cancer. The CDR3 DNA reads TGTGCCAGCAGCTTAAGCCCGAGTCTCACTGAAGCTTTCTTT. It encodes CASSLSPSLTEAFF.